These 21 T cell receptor beta chains were all obtained from the same sample, sequenced in a study of blood T cell repertoires in COVID-19. Measured with immunoSEQ multiplex PCR; TCRdb has only the in-frame clones, and not every one. The sample lists approximately 190,000 clones; under 85% were seen once. Sequenced input: peripheral blood. These TCRs come from a woman aged 40 to 50 with acute or convalescent COVID-19.

This clone was observed a single time. V is TRBV21-1 and J is TRBJ2-7; the table's D call of TRBD1 was not tested on the DNA. TRBV21-1 is flagged as a pseudogene. The CDR3 contains 16 residues. The CDR3 sequence is CASSKRGFSGPGEQYF. The CDR3 bases are TGTGCCAGCAGCAAAAGGGGCTTCTCCGGGCCTGGCGAGCAGTACTTC.

The chain couples TRBV7-9 to TRBJ2-4, with 7 positions matching TRBD2. Germline values: CDR1 SEHNR, CDR2 FQNEAQ (reference sequence). With V trimmed by 5 bases and J by 6 bases, 19 bases remained unmatched. This CDR3 has 18 residues. This chain's CDR3 is CASSNGGGGKYPRNIQYF. The CDR3 coding sequence is TGTGCCAGCAGCAACGGTGGGGGAGGGAAGTATCCCCGAAACATTCAGTACTTC. Complete variable domain (other parts from reference TRBV7-9 and TRBJ2-4): DTGVSQNPRHKITKRGQNVTFRCDPISEHNRLYWYRQTLGQGPEFLTYFQNEAQLEKSRLLSDRFSAERPKGSFSTLEIQRTEQGDSAMYLCASSNGGGGKYPRNIQYFGAGTRLSVL.

The V gene is TRBV7-3, the J gene TRBJ2-1, with 7 positions matching TRBD2. Germline values: CDR1 SGHTA, CDR2 FQGTGA. V lost 5 bases, J lost 2 bases, and 12 bases stayed unmatched. The CDR3 extends over 17 amino acids. The CDR3 DNA follows: TGTGCCAGCAGCCCCTCCCCCTGGCGGGGGACCTACAATGAGCAGTTCTTC. It specifies CASSPSPWRGTYNEQFF.

This clone was observed a single time. The chain recombines TRBV7-9 with TRBJ1-1; D unclear. In germline, CDR1 is SEHNR, CDR2 FQNEAQ (reference sequence). This CDR3 spans 15 amino acids. The V gene lost 5 bases and the J gene lost 1 base, with 14 bases spanning the gap. CDR3: CASSPRYTANTEAFF. The CDR3 DNA follows: TGTGCCAGCAGCCCGCGATATACAGCGAACACTGAAGCTTTCTTT.

The chain links TRBV2 to TRBJ1-3, with D possibly TRBD1 on 6 matching bases. CDR1 SNHLY and CDR2 FYNNEI come from the germline V gene. The CDR3 loop spans 16 amino acids. V lost 6 bases and J 4 bases, leaving 19 bases between the germline ends. CDR3 in amino acids: CASRQTGTRLGNTIYF. DNA of the CDR3: TGTGCCAGCAGACAAACCGGGACAAGGCTCGGAAACACCATATATTTT.

This clone was recorded once. This chain uses TRBV27 with TRBJ1-6; D is possibly TRBD1 (5 bases). Germline assignment: CDR1 MNHEY and CDR2 SMNVEV (reference sequence). Deletions cut 5 bases from V and 4 bases from J, with 15 bases between. The CDR3 loop spans 16 amino acids. The CDR3 bases are TGTGCCAGCAGTCCGCAGGTCAGGGTATATAATTCACCCCTCCACTTT. Translated: CASSPQVRVYNSPLHF.

In its sample, this clone was seen a few times. In DNA form, the CDR3 reads TGTGCCAGCAGCGGCGGGACTAGCGGCCCCTACGAGCAGTACTTC. This encodes CASSGGTSGPYEQYF. V and J are TRBV6-5 and TRBJ2-7, with 11 positions matching TRBD2. The germline V gene has CDR1 MNHEY and CDR2 SVGAGI. V shed 6 bases and J 2 bases; nucleotides not matched to a gene: 6. The CDR3 totals 15 residues.

This chain joins TRBV7-8 and TRBJ1-6, with D hard to call. The ends were cut back, 2 bases at V and 6 bases at J, with 8 bases in the middle. This CDR3 is built from 14 residues. Per germline, CDR1 SGHVS and CDR2 FQNEAQ. CDR3 region: CASSLQIINSPLHF. In nucleotides, the CDR3 is TGTGCCAGCAGCTTACAGATAATTAATTCACCCCTCCACTTT.

Only a few counts were recorded for this clone. The chain carries TRBV5-1 and TRBJ1-1; tentatively, D is TRBD1 (6 bases). Germline-derived CDR1 and CDR2 are SGHRS and YFSETQ. The CDR3 length is 14 residues. V dropped 0 bases and J dropped 4 bases, with 10 bases sitting between them. CDR3 amino acids: CASSLAGDTTEAFF. The CDR3 DNA reads TGCGCCAGCAGCTTGGCAGGGGACACCACTGAAGCTTTCTTT.

V is TRBV12-3 or TRBV12-4 and J is TRBJ1-6; possibly TRBD1 for D (5 bases). Trimming shortened V by 7 bases and J by 9 bases, and 13 bases separated the two germline ends. The CDR3 covers 13 residues. CDR3 loop: CASITQGSSPLHF. The CDR3 DNA reads as TGTGCCAGCATTACCCAGGGAAGTTCACCCCTCCACTTT.

The chain employs TRBV9 and TRBJ2-5; TRBD2 matches 9 bases. V lost 3 bases to trimming and J lost 5 bases; unmatched junction nucleotides: 17. CDR1 and CDR2 (germline): SGDLS, YYNGEE. This CDR3 comprises 18 residues. CDR3: CASSALRGTSPGRETQYF. CDR3 DNA sequence: TGTGCCAGCAGCGCCTTAAGGGGGACTAGCCCGGGAAGGGAGACCCAGTACTTC.

A single count supports this clone. CDR3: CASRTGRKDNSPLHF. The CDR3 bases are TGTGCCAGTAGGACAGGGCGGAAGGATAATTCACCCCTCCACTTT. The V call is TRBV19, the J call TRBJ1-6; 7 bases are shared with TRBD1. Germline loops: CDR1 LNHDA, CDR2 SQIVND (reference sequence). The V gene end was trimmed by 6 bases and the J gene end by 5 bases; junction bases not matched to a gene: 7. The CDR3 covers 15 residues.

V is TRBV7-2 and J is TRBJ2-7; D not certain. V lost 3 bases to trimming and J lost 5 bases, with 8 bases between them. CDR3 size: 12 residues. Germline V gives CDR1 SGHTA, CDR2 FQGNSA. The CDR3 region is CASSFLRDEQYF. The DNA of the CDR3 is TGTGCCAGCAGCTTCCTCCGCGACGAGCAGTACTTC.

CDR3 protein: CASSYSTPGSGHEQFF. The CDR3, as DNA: TGTGCCAGCAGTTACTCGACCCCGGGGTCCGGCCATGAGCAGTTCTTC. The chain uses TRBV6-5 and TRBJ2-1, with D perhaps TRBD2 (5 bases). Germline-derived CDR1 and CDR2 are MNHEY and SVGAGI. The V and J ends lost 0 bases and 8 bases respectively, with 17 bases between them. The CDR3 runs 16 residues.

This clone was counted once. The genes are TRBV6-2 or TRBV6-3 and TRBJ1-4, with TRBD1 matching 9 bases. The CDR3 is made up of 16 amino acids. V trimming: 5 bases; J trimming: 4 bases; junction bases outside the gene matches: 8. The germline V gene encodes CDR1 MNHEY and CDR2 SVGEGT. Written as DNA, the CDR3 is TGTGCCAGCAGTATCCACAGGGGGCGCGGTAATGAAAAACTGTTTTTT. This codes for CASSIHRGRGNEKLFF.

V gene TRBV27 combines with J gene TRBJ2-2; possibly TRBD1 for D (5 bases). Trimming pared 10 bases from V and 5 bases from J, leaving 17 bases between. This CDR3 comprises 14 residues. Germline V lookup: CDR1 MNHEY, CDR2 SMNVEV (reference sequence). The CDR3: CATTRSRATGELFF. The CDR3 DNA reads as TGTGCCACCACAAGGTCCAGGGCTACCGGGGAGCTGTTTTTT.

In its sample, this clone was seen a few times. J is TRBJ1-2 and V is TRBV5-6; a weak D match, TRBD1 (6 bases). Trimming took 3 bases from V and 10 from J, leaving 16 bases between them. Looked up from germline, CDR1 is SGHDT and CDR2 is YYEEEE. The CDR3 has 13 residues. The CDR3 is CASSWGQGEIYTF. In DNA form, the CDR3 reads TGTGCCAGCAGCTGGGGACAAGGGGAGATCTACACCTTC.

The chain recombines TRBV10-3 with TRBJ1-6; the match to TRBD1 covers 10 bases. CDR1 is ENHRY, CDR2 SYGVKD, per germline. Unmatched junction bases numbered 4, after V lost 3 bases and J lost 5 bases. The length of the CDR3 is 16 residues. The CDR3 DNA is TGTGCCATCAGTGACCCCGGACAGGGGGATAATTCACCCCTCCACTTT. Translation gives CAISDPGQGDNSPLHF.

The chain has TRBV5-4 and TRBJ2-7; possible D gene TRBD2, 5 bases. From germline, CDR1 is SGHNT and CDR2 YYREEE (reference sequence). There are 13 residues in the CDR3. V lost 7 bases and J 5 bases, leaving 16 bases between the germline ends. The CDR3 sequence: CASGRQGSDEQYF. As DNA, the CDR3 is TGTGCCAGCGGGAGACAAGGAAGCGACGAGCAGTACTTC.

The chain links TRBV6-5 to TRBJ1-6; the D is unclear. The CDR3 extends over 13 amino acids. V shed 0 bases and J shed 13 bases, with 10 bases lying between them. Per germline, CDR1 MNHEY and CDR2 SVGAGI. The CDR3, as DNA: TGTGCCAGCAGTTACTCCCGTTCCTTCCCCCTCCACTTT. Amino acids: CASSYSRSFPLHF.

This CDR3 reads CSASKSGETQYF. CDR3 bases: TGCAGTGCTAGTAAGAGTGGAGAGACCCAGTACTTC. The rearrangement links TRBV20-1 to TRBJ2-5; D unclear. The CDR3 has 12 residues. Germline V gene lookup returns CDR1 DFQATT and CDR2 SNEGSKA (reference sequence). With 3 bases removed from V and 4 bases from J, the gap between germline ends came to 9 bases.